This is a list of T cell receptor beta chains from one sample in a study of T cell responses to AZD1222 COVID-19 vaccine. TCRdb keeps only in-frame clones here, not all; method: immunoSEQ multiplex PCR. The sample contains approximately 200,000 clones, 70% to 90% of which appear only once. Specimen: peripheral blood, collected on day 0 of AZD1222 vaccination. The receptors were sampled from an adult in good health. Each CDR3 is given with its conserved first and last residue. A D gene is named only where the DNA matches it firmly. Only some rows state a clone size, as once, few, many or a class for expanded clones.

j_call: TRBJ1-1; v_call: TRBV3-1/TRBV3-2; clone_size: few; d_call: TRBD1; cdr3_nt: TGTGCCAGCAGCCTCAGGGACAGCAACACTGAAGCTTTCTTT; cdr3_aa: CASSLRDSNTEAFF
j_call: TRBJ1-2; v_call: TRBV12-3/TRBV12-4; clone_size: NA; d_call: NA; cdr3_nt: TGTGCCAGCAGTTCAGCGGTTAACTATGGCTACACCTTC; cdr3_aa: CASSSAVNYGYTF
j_call: TRBJ1-5; v_call: TRBV7-9; clone_size: NA; d_call: NA; cdr3_nt: TGTGCCAGCTGTCGGGACAATCAGCCCCAGCATTTT; cdr3_aa: CASCRDNQPQHF
j_call: TRBJ2-7; v_call: TRBV30; clone_size: NA; d_call: TRBD1; cdr3_nt: TGTGCCGGGACAGATTCCTACGAGCAGTACTTC; cdr3_aa: CAGTDSYEQYF
j_call: TRBJ1-6; v_call: TRBV6-6; clone_size: NA; d_call: TRBD1; cdr3_nt: TGTGCCAGCAGCGGAGACAGGGAAAGTTCACCCCTCCACTTT; cdr3_aa: CASSGDRESSPLHF
j_call: TRBJ1-1; v_call: TRBV7-3; clone_size: NA; d_call: NA; cdr3_nt: TGTGCCAGCAGCTTATCAGCACTGAACACTGAAGCTTTCTTT; cdr3_aa: CASSLSALNTEAFF
j_call: TRBJ2-1; v_call: TRBV29-1; clone_size: NA; d_call: TRBD1; cdr3_nt: TGCAGCGGAAAGGGACAGGAGGTAAACAATGAGCAGTTCTTC; cdr3_aa: CSGKGQEVNNEQFF
j_call: TRBJ1-1; v_call: TRBV15; clone_size: NA; d_call: NA; cdr3_nt: TGTGCCACCAGCAGAGACCCGAACACTGAAGCTTTCTTT; cdr3_aa: CATSRDPNTEAFF
j_call: TRBJ1-1; v_call: TRBV7-8; clone_size: NA; d_call: NA; cdr3_nt: TGTGCCAGCAGCTTAGTGTCAGGGCAGTTCTTGAGGACTGAAGCTTTCTTT; cdr3_aa: CASSLVSGQFLRTEAFF
j_call: TRBJ1-2; v_call: TRBV6-1; clone_size: NA; d_call: NA; cdr3_nt: TGTGCCAGCAGTGAAAACAACAGGCCCTATGGCTACACCTTC; cdr3_aa: CASSENNRPYGYTF
j_call: TRBJ1-2; v_call: TRBV4-1; clone_size: NA; d_call: TRBD1; cdr3_nt: TGCGCCAGCGCCCCGACAGGGAACTATGGCTACACCTTC; cdr3_aa: CASAPTGNYGYTF
j_call: TRBJ2-7; v_call: TRBV24-1; clone_size: NA; d_call: NA; cdr3_nt: TGTGCCACCAGTGACCAAGAAAGGAGGCAGTACTTC; cdr3_aa: CATSDQERRQYF
j_call: TRBJ2-7; v_call: TRBV4-1; clone_size: few; d_call: NA; cdr3_nt: TGCGCCAGCAGCCGAGGATCGGGGGAGGACTACGAGCAGTACTTC; cdr3_aa: CASSRGSGEDYEQYF
j_call: TRBJ1-4; v_call: TRBV5-4; clone_size: NA; d_call: TRBD1; cdr3_nt: TGTGCCAGCAGCCCCGGGACAGGGTTTAATGAAAAACTGTTTTTT; cdr3_aa: CASSPGTGFNEKLFF
j_call: TRBJ2-7; v_call: TRBV7-9; clone_size: NA; d_call: NA; cdr3_nt: TGTGCCAGCAGCCCCCCCGAAAGCCCAGTTAAGCAGTACTTC; cdr3_aa: CASSPPESPVKQYF
j_call: TRBJ2-7; v_call: TRBV6-5; clone_size: NA; d_call: TRBD1; cdr3_nt: TGTGCCAGCAGTACTACCGCCAGGGGGTACGAGCAGTACTTC; cdr3_aa: CASSTTARGYEQYF
j_call: TRBJ1-4; v_call: TRBV11-2; clone_size: NA; d_call: NA; cdr3_nt: TGTGCCAGCAGCTTGACTAATGAAAAACTGTTTTTT; cdr3_aa: CASSLTNEKLFF
j_call: TRBJ1-3; v_call: TRBV18; clone_size: NA; d_call: TRBD1; cdr3_nt: TGTGCCAGCTCACCTGGGACAGGGTTGGACACCATATATTTT; cdr3_aa: CASSPGTGLDTIYF
j_call: TRBJ1-6; v_call: TRBV11-1; clone_size: NA; d_call: NA; cdr3_nt: TGTGCCAGCAGCTTGGGGCAGTATAATTCACCCCTCCACTTT; cdr3_aa: CASSLGQYNSPLHF
j_call: TRBJ1-5; v_call: TRBV18; clone_size: few; d_call: NA; cdr3_nt: TGTGCCAGCTCACCTTCGGGCAAGACCAATCAGCCCCAGCATTTT; cdr3_aa: CASSPSGKTNQPQHF
j_call: TRBJ2-1; v_call: TRBV11-3; clone_size: once; d_call: NA; cdr3_nt: TGTGCCAGCAGCTTACAACTAGTCGATGGACGCGAGCAGTTCTTC; cdr3_aa: CASSLQLVDGREQFF
j_call: TRBJ2-1; v_call: TRBV27; clone_size: NA; d_call: NA; cdr3_nt: TGTGCCAGCAGTCCCCCGGCCAGCGGCCCCTACAATGAGCAGTTCTTC; cdr3_aa: CASSPPASGPYNEQFF
j_call: TRBJ2-5; v_call: TRBV5-6; clone_size: NA; d_call: TRBD2; cdr3_nt: TGTGCCAGCTCCCCGAGGGCGGGGGACCAAGAGACCCAGTACTTC; cdr3_aa: CASSPRAGDQETQYF
j_call: TRBJ1-6; v_call: TRBV2; clone_size: few; d_call: NA; cdr3_nt: TGTGCCAGCAATCCGGGACGTACGGGCCTACCCCTCCACTTT; cdr3_aa: CASNPGRTGLPLHF
j_call: TRBJ2-6; v_call: TRBV14; clone_size: once; d_call: TRBD2; cdr3_nt: TGTGCCAGCAGCCATTACGACTCGAGCGGGGGGCCGTGGGCTGGGGCCAACGTCCTGACTTTC; cdr3_aa: CASSHYDSSGGPWAGANVLTF
j_call: TRBJ2-5; v_call: TRBV30; clone_size: NA; d_call: NA; cdr3_nt: TGTGCCTGGAGTCAGACATCGGGATCCCAAGAGACCCAGTACTTC; cdr3_aa: CAWSQTSGSQETQYF
j_call: TRBJ2-5; v_call: TRBV11-3; clone_size: NA; d_call: TRBD2; cdr3_nt: TGTGCCAGCAGCTGGGGTGGGGCGGGGGAACAAGAGACCCAGTACTTC; cdr3_aa: CASSWGGAGEQETQYF
j_call: TRBJ1-5; v_call: TRBV6-5; clone_size: NA; d_call: NA; cdr3_nt: TGTGCCAGCAGTTACTATGCGTCCAATCAGCCCCAGCATTTT; cdr3_aa: CASSYYASNQPQHF
j_call: TRBJ1-4; v_call: TRBV18; clone_size: NA; d_call: TRBD1; cdr3_nt: TGTGCCAGCTCAACGCTACCCGGACAGGACGCAGGGGAAAAACTGTTTTTT; cdr3_aa: CASSTLPGQDAGEKLFF
j_call: TRBJ2-2; v_call: TRBV7-3; clone_size: NA; d_call: TRBD2; cdr3_nt: TGTGCCAGCAGTCCTAGCGGCACCGGGGAGCTGTTTTTT; cdr3_aa: CASSPSGTGELFF
j_call: TRBJ2-7; v_call: TRBV7-3; clone_size: NA; d_call: NA; cdr3_nt: TGTGCCAGCAGCCCGGGGCCCTCCTACGAGCAGTACTTC; cdr3_aa: CASSPGPSYEQYF
j_call: TRBJ2-7; v_call: TRBV5-6; clone_size: NA; d_call: TRBD1; cdr3_nt: TGTGCCAGCAGCTTGACCGGGACAGGTATATACGAGCAGTACTTC; cdr3_aa: CASSLTGTGIYEQYF
j_call: TRBJ1-5; v_call: TRBV27; clone_size: few; d_call: NA; cdr3_nt: TGTGCCAGCAGTTTAGGTCCGGGCAGCAATCAGCCCCAGCATTTT; cdr3_aa: CASSLGPGSNQPQHF
j_call: TRBJ1-4; v_call: TRBV4-1; clone_size: NA; d_call: NA; cdr3_nt: TGCGCCAGCAGCCAAGTATACGAAAAACTGTTTTTT; cdr3_aa: CASSQVYEKLFF
j_call: TRBJ2-7; v_call: TRBV2; clone_size: once; d_call: NA; cdr3_nt: TGTGCCAGCAGAATCCGGGGGGCTATAAGCGAGCAGTACTTC; cdr3_aa: CASRIRGAISEQYF
j_call: TRBJ1-1; v_call: TRBV7-2; clone_size: NA; d_call: NA; cdr3_nt: TGTGCCAGCAGCTTAATCTGGGGGCGGCAGAACACTGAAGCTTTCTTT; cdr3_aa: CASSLIWGRQNTEAFF
j_call: TRBJ2-1; v_call: TRBV11-2; clone_size: NA; d_call: TRBD1; cdr3_nt: TGTGCCAGCAGCTTATGGTTCGGTACAGGGGTCAATGAGCAGTTCTTC; cdr3_aa: CASSLWFGTGVNEQFF
j_call: TRBJ2-5; v_call: TRBV9; clone_size: NA; d_call: NA; cdr3_nt: TGTGCCAGCAGCCCCCAGGACGGCCAGGCCCAGTACTTC; cdr3_aa: CASSPQDGQAQYF
j_call: TRBJ2-7; v_call: TRBV5-6; clone_size: NA; d_call: NA; cdr3_nt: TGTGCCAGCAGCTTGGCAGACGGGGTCCCTTTATTC; cdr3_aa: CASSLADGVPLF
j_call: TRBJ1-2; v_call: TRBV11-2; clone_size: NA; d_call: NA; cdr3_nt: TGTGCCAGCAGCTTAGATCTAACAGCCTACTATGGCTACACCTTC; cdr3_aa: CASSLDLTAYYGYTF
j_call: TRBJ2-1; v_call: TRBV18; clone_size: NA; d_call: NA; cdr3_nt: TGTGCCAGCTCACCCGGACCTGTGGCCTACAATGAGCAGTTCTTC; cdr3_aa: CASSPGPVAYNEQFF
j_call: TRBJ1-6; v_call: TRBV6-6; clone_size: NA; d_call: NA; cdr3_nt: TGTGCCAGCAGTTACAGTGACCCTAATTCACCCCTCCACTTT; cdr3_aa: CASSYSDPNSPLHF
j_call: TRBJ2-3; v_call: TRBV6-4; clone_size: NA; d_call: TRBD2; cdr3_nt: TGTGCCAGCGGGGGGACTAGCATAGATACGCAGTATTTT; cdr3_aa: CASGGTSIDTQYF
j_call: TRBJ1-4; v_call: TRBV6-1; clone_size: NA; d_call: NA; cdr3_nt: TGTGCCAGCAGTGAATCGCAGGGTAGGGAAAAACTGTTTTTT; cdr3_aa: CASSESQGREKLFF
j_call: TRBJ1-1; v_call: TRBV7-2; clone_size: NA; d_call: NA; cdr3_nt: TGTGCCAGCAGCACACAACAGGGAAGGGGTGAAGCTTTCTTT; cdr3_aa: CASSTQQGRGEAFF
j_call: TRBJ1-6; v_call: TRBV9; clone_size: few; d_call: TRBD1; cdr3_nt: TGTGCCAGCAGCGCCGAGACAGGGTCCCATTCACCCCTCCACTTT; cdr3_aa: CASSAETGSHSPLHF